This T cell receptor beta chain derives from a study of T-cell memory formation after mild COVID-19. Study outcomes and limitations: Clones that got smaller from day 15 to 85 had even CD4/CD8, while clones growing later tipped toward CD4+. Among CD4+ contracting clones, most were CM and EM, and CD8+ ones EMRA. A subset of responding clones appeared in pre-infection memory, suggesting cross-reactive memory joined.

TCRdb re-derived calls from the 5' RACE reads in MiXCR, one entry per CDR3 protein. The data contain about 180,000 distinct CDR3 sequences, under 20% of them seen just once; the ten biggest clones take up 3.5% to 5%. Points on this clonotype: Its antigen remains unknown.

The specimen sequenced was PBMCs or a T cell subset sorted from them (not recorded which). This receptor was identified in a man between 18 and 29 years old who had mild COVID-19 (a few samples of this study predate the infection). Cell type and time point are not known.

This CDR3 is CASSVVSDTQYF. CDR3 DNA sequence: TGTGCCAGCAGCGTAGTATCCGATACGCAGTATTTT. The chain joins TRBV9 to TRBJ2-3; D not certain. The CDR3 is made up of 12 amino acids. Trimming removed 0 bases from V and 6 bases from J, with 5 bases in between. Germline CDR1 SGDLS, CDR2 YYNGEE.